The source of this TCR beta chain is a study of T cell changes during pregnancy in multiple sclerosis. The CDR3 has 13 residues. Looked up from germline, CDR1 is SQVTM and CDR2 is ANQGSEA. V dropped 4 bases and J dropped 0 bases, with 9 bases sitting between them. Profiling relied on immunoSEQ multiplex PCR, and the TCRdb table lists in-frame clones only, not all of them. The table records tens of thousands of clones, more than 70% of them present only once. This clone showed up just a few times. This sample comprised CD4+ T cells from peripheral blood mononuclear cells, obtained in the first trimester of pregnancy. The sequence derives from a female donor with multiple sclerosis, enrolled in a pregnancy study. This sequence joins TRBV29-1 and TRBJ1-1; D not certain. CDR3 in amino acids: CSVGGTLNTEAFF. In DNA form, the CDR3 reads TGCAGCGTTGGTGGCACCCTGAACACTGAAGCTTTCTTT.